The rows below give T cell receptor beta chains drawn from one sample of a study of response to subunit inactivated influenza vaccine. TCRdb passed the RT-PCR reads through MiXCR, listing each CDR3 protein once. The table has 630,000 or so distinct CDR3 sequences, approximately 14% seen once. This specimen was PBMCs from blood, taken approximately 12 days after vaccination. The receptors stem from a man aged 50-60 years who received an inactivated influenza vaccine. The CDR3 runs from the conserved cysteine through the conserved F or W. D genes are given only for firm matches. Clone size is not always given. Where it is, it says once, few, many or a class for expanded clones.

CDR3 DNA: TGTGCCATCTGGGACGGCCGCTACGAGCAGTACTTC
CDR3 protein: CAIWDGRYEQYF
D gene: .
J gene: TRBJ2-7
clone size: few
V gene: TRBV10-3

CDR3 DNA: TGCGCCAGCAGCAGTGGTAGCGGGAGAGTGTCCTACAATGAGCAGTTCTTC
CDR3 protein: CASSSGSGRVSYNEQFF
D gene: TRBD2
J gene: TRBJ2-1
clone size: .
V gene: TRBV5-1

CDR3 DNA: TGTGCCAGCAGCTACCTGTTATCGGGGCGAGAGACCCAGTACTTC
CDR3 protein: CASSYLLSGRETQYF
D gene: .
J gene: TRBJ2-5
clone size: .
V gene: TRBV7-9

CDR3 DNA: TGTGCCAGCAGTTTATCCTGGCGGGAGGGGACCGGGGAGCTGTTTTTT
CDR3 protein: CASSLSWREGTGELFF
D gene: TRBD2
J gene: TRBJ2-2
clone size: few
V gene: TRBV27

CDR3 DNA: TGTGCCAGCAGCTTGGGCAGCAAGTACCAAGAGACCCAGTACTTC
CDR3 protein: CASSLGSKYQETQYF
D gene: .
J gene: TRBJ2-5
clone size: once
V gene: TRBV5-5

CDR3 DNA: TGTGCCAGCAGCTCGGGACATCAGAACACCGGGGAGCTGTTTTTT
CDR3 protein: CASSSGHQNTGELFF
D gene: .
J gene: TRBJ2-2
clone size: few
V gene: TRBV7-9

CDR3 DNA: TGTGCCAGCAGTTACTTGACAGGAATCCAAGAGACCCAGTACTTC
CDR3 protein: CASSYLTGIQETQYF
D gene: .
J gene: TRBJ2-5
clone size: .
V gene: TRBV12-3/TRBV12-4

CDR3 DNA: TGCGCCAGCAGCTTGGACAGCGGGAGGGACGGTGAGCAGTTCTTC
CDR3 protein: CASSLDSGRDGEQFF
D gene: TRBD2
J gene: TRBJ2-1
clone size: few
V gene: TRBV5-1

CDR3 DNA: TGCAGTGCCTCAGACAGGAAGACAGATACGCAGTATTTT
CDR3 protein: CSASDRKTDTQYF
D gene: .
J gene: TRBJ2-3
clone size: .
V gene: TRBV20-1

CDR3 DNA: TGTGCCAGCAGGGCCCCCGGCACTGAAGCTTTCTTT
CDR3 protein: CASRAPGTEAFF
D gene: .
J gene: TRBJ1-1
clone size: few
V gene: TRBV27

CDR3 DNA: TGTGCCAGCAGCGTAGATAGCGGGGTGTACAATGAGCAGTTCTTC
CDR3 protein: CASSVDSGVYNEQFF
D gene: TRBD2
J gene: TRBJ2-1
clone size: few
V gene: TRBV9

CDR3 DNA: TGCAGTGCCAGCGGACAGACAAACTACGAGCAGTACTTC
CDR3 protein: CSASGQTNYEQYF
D gene: .
J gene: TRBJ2-7
clone size: few
V gene: TRBV20-1

CDR3 DNA: TGTGCCAGCAGTGAATCCCTGGACCCCCACGAGCAGTACTTC
CDR3 protein: CASSESLDPHEQYF
D gene: .
J gene: TRBJ2-7
clone size: .
V gene: TRBV6-1

CDR3 DNA: TGTGCCAGCAGCCAAGGACAGAAGAACACTGAAGCTTTCTTT
CDR3 protein: CASSQGQKNTEAFF
D gene: .
J gene: TRBJ1-1
clone size: many
V gene: TRBV4-2